This T cell receptor (beta chain) stems from a study of blood T cell repertoires in COVID-19 (dated by TCRdb to about 2020). Some background on the complete study: The collaborator samples originated in the United States, Italy and Spain and spanned the acute and convalescent phases of COVID-19. The material from the prospective study consisted of cDNA or gDNA derived from T cells, B-cell-depleted T cells, or PBMCs. The dataset comprised deeply sampled blood TCRbeta repertoires from subjects exposed to, actively infected with, or recovered from COVID-19. The repertoires were released in a freely available public database intended as a resource for research on the immune response to SARS-CoV-2. The samples were drawn from two sources: the first 160 participants of the ongoing ImmuneRACE study, and 1,254 subjects contributed by 6 global collaborators. Nearly every sample came with metadata listing a de-identified subject ID, COVID-19 status, age in years and sex. HLA class I and class II types, where available, came from metadata supplied by the sample provider rather than from assay-based typing. Overall study results and their limits: The quantity of clinical and demographic metadata differed by source and by participant and was supplied without curation.

Each collaborating institution followed its own protocols to collect whole blood in K2EDTA tubes. For TCRbeta analysis, collaborators shipped samples in one of three forms: frozen whole blood, isolated PBMCs, or DNA extracted from either of those sample types. Trimming at the junction amounts to 0 bases on V and 1 base on J, and the germline ends lie 10 bases apart. The germline V gene provides CDR1 SGHRS and CDR2 YFSETQ. The CDR3 runs 15 residues from the cysteine to the phenylalanine. This entry keeps only the CDR3 DNA: 45 bases, framed from base 1. In the case of this clone: The antigen it recognizes is unknown. Base-call qualities are not available, and no considerably larger clone is one nucleotide away.

TCRbeta CDR3 regions were amplified from genomic DNA using the immunoSEQ Assay, a bias-controlled multiplex PCR. As for the authors' bioinformatics: Nucleated cell counts per sample were estimated from amplification of reference gene primers within the assay. To quantify the absolute abundance of each unique TCRbeta CDR3 rearrangement, sequence reads were collapsed and filtered. For each sample, productive Simpson clonality was calculated as the square root of Simpson's diversity index over productive rearrangements. Sourced from immuneACCESS, this table was stored by TCRdb with only in-frame sequences that have V and J called. A share of the clones is absent; for the studies checked, an unresolved V gene accounts for under half, and the remainder has no known explanation. D and trimming were read from the DNA, whereas the V and J calls and clone size are those reported in that table. For this sample there are around 120,000 clones; roughly 80% appear just once. The top ten hold under 2.5% of the sample.

Specimen: peripheral blood. The clonotype was recovered from a man aged 30-40 years with acute or convalescent COVID-19. The receptor chain draws on TRBV5-1 and TRBJ1-1, with TRBD1 tentatively as D gene (5 bases match). The nucleotide sequence reads TGCGCCAGCAGCTTGGCAGGGCCGGGGAACACTGAAGCTTTCTTT. Translated, it reads CASSLAGPGNTEAFF.